This T cell receptor (beta chain) appears in the sequencing data of a study of blood T cell repertoires in COVID-19. Measured with immunoSEQ multiplex PCR; TCRdb has only the in-frame clones, and not every one. Of around 190,000 clones listed, approximately 88% are singletons. This CDR3 is built from 14 residues. The germline V gene encodes CDR1 MNHEY and CDR2 SMNVEV (reference sequence). Trimming took 6 bases from V and 3 from J, leaving 14 bases between them. The sample consisted of PBMCs or T cells enriched from blood (not recorded which). V and J are TRBV27 and TRBJ1-2; no firm D call. The TCR sequence derives from a man aged 18 to 30 with acute COVID-19. The CDR3 region has the DNA TGTGCCAGCAGCCTAACCGGGAGGGACTATGGCTACACCTTC. Its translation is CASSLTGRDYGYTF.